The T cell receptor (beta chain) under discussion was sequenced for a study of human T cells and chemical hapten exposure. This clonotype was counted only a few times. TCRdb independently ran MiXCR on the RACE reads; one entry per CDR3 protein. This table holds 35,000 to 45,000 distinct CDR3 sequences, about an eighth found once. The CDR3 is 15 amino acids. The J segment lost 10 bases and the V segment lost 3 bases, leaving 11 bases of the junction unmatched. In germline, CDR1 is SGHKS, CDR2 YYEKEE (reference sequence). Stated time point: pre-sensitization, week 0. Treatment noted: therapeutic diphenylcyclopropenone sensitization with weekly scalp DPC. The study extracted total RNA from unfractionated whole blood.

The source material was whole blood, sampled in connection with sensitization to the hapten diphenylcyclopropenone (DPC). V is TRBV5-5 and J is TRBJ2-1, with 9 bases fitting TRBD1. The TCR sequence derives from a woman between 25 and 40 years old with alopecia areata. Some clones in this sample may be carry-over from other donors' samples. This chain's CDR3 is CASSYGTGTFEEQFF. The DNA of the CDR3 is TGTGCCAGCAGCTACGGGACAGGGACGTTCGAAGAGCAGTTCTTC. The full variable domain, with the rest looked up from reference TRBV5-5 and TRBJ2-1, is DAGVTQSPTHLIKTRGQQVTLRCSPISGHKSVSWYQQVLGQGPQFIFQYYEKEERGRGNFPDRFSARQFPNYSSELNVNALLLGDSALYLCASSYGTGTFEEQFFGPGTRLTVL.